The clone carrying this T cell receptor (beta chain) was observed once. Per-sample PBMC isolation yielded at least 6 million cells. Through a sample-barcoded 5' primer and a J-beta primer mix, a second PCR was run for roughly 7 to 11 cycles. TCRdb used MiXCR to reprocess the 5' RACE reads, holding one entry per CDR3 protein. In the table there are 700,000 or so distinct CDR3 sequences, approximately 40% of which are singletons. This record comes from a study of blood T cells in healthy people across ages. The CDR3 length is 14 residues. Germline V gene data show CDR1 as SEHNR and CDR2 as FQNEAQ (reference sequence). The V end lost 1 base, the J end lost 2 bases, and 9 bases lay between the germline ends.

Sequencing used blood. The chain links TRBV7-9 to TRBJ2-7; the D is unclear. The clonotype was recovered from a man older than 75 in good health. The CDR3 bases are TGTGCCAGCAGCTTAGTACAAAGCCCCTACGAGCAGTACTTC. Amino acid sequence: CASSLVQSPYEQYF.